This T cell receptor beta chain was captured by sequencing in a study of regulatory dendritic cells for organ transplantation. Looking at the study overall: On day 6, the dendritic cells were exposed to LPS.

The germline V and J ends were trimmed by 6 bases and 5 bases, with 9 bases remaining between them. Germline V CDR1 and CDR2: SEHNR, FQNEAQ (reference sequence). The CDR3 runs 12 residues. Notes on this clone: Its antigen is not identified.

Allogeneic regulatory or mature dendritic cells were co-cultured for 5 days with CFSE-labeled sorted T cells at 1:10. Profiling relied on immunoSEQ multiplex PCR, and the TCRdb table lists in-frame clones only, not all of them. This table has about 5,300 clones, 60% to 75% appearing once. The clonotype originates from a human donor in good health. The J gene is TRBJ2-3, the V gene TRBV7-9; no firm D call. Sequences were obtained from memory CD8+ T cells from blood cultured with regulatory dendritic cells. Subset of the sample: CD45RO+ memory T cells. The CDR3 sequence is CASSSYEDTQYF. The CDR3 DNA reads as TGTGCCAGCAGTTCTTATGAAGATACGCAGTATTTT.